The 10 T cell receptor beta chains below all came from one sample that was sequenced in a study of technical replicates of blood from a few donors. The assay was immunoSEQ multiplex PCR, and TCRdb's table has in-frame clones only and misses some. The data hold under 90,000 clones, with less than 95% observed a single time. The sample taken for sequencing was T cells isolated from PBMCs. These TCRs come from a human donor in good health.

The V call is TRBV6-5, the J call TRBJ1-5; TRBD1 might be the D (5 bases). The germline V gene encodes CDR1 MNHEY and CDR2 SVGAGI. The CDR3 sequence is 14 residues long. V was clipped by 4 bases and J by 0 bases, with 7 bases between them. CDR3 sequence: CASSSGFSNQPQHF. The CDR3 coding sequence is TGTGCCAGCAGTTCAGGGTTTAGCAATCAGCCCCAGCATTTT.

The chain carries TRBV7-9 and TRBJ1-1, with a tentative D call TRBD1 (5 bases). Per germline, CDR1 SEHNR and CDR2 FQNEAQ (reference sequence). Trimming took off 4 bases at V and 5 bases at J, with 17 bases between the two ends. This CDR3 comprises 15 residues. CDR3 loop: CASSSIDRQWTEAFF. For the CDR3, the DNA is TGTGCCAGCAGCTCGATCGACAGACAATGGACTGAAGCTTTCTTT.

The CDR3 bases are TGTGCCAGCAGCTTGGCCGGGACTAGTCTGGGTCGCGAGCAGTACTTC. Protein: CASSLAGTSLGREQYF. This chain connects TRBV5-4 to TRBJ2-7; 8 bases are shared with TRBD2. Trimming took 0 bases from V and 6 from J; bases not matched to a gene: 11. The CDR3 has 16 residues. The germline V gene has CDR1 SGHNT and CDR2 YYREEE (reference sequence).

This clone was observed a single time. The rearrangement links TRBV25-1 to TRBJ2-4, with D possibly being TRBD1 (7 bases). The CDR3 totals 16 residues. Germline V gives CDR1 MGHDK, CDR2 SYGVNS. V was shortened by 2 bases and J by 6 bases, with 17 bases between the two germline ends. The chain's CDR3 is CASSETAGQTINIQYF. As DNA, the CDR3 is TGTGCCAGCAGTGAAACCGCGGGACAGACGATAAACATTCAGTACTTC.

The chain has TRBV21-1 and TRBJ2-3; whether TRBD1, the table's D call, matches the DNA was not checked. TRBV21-1 is deemed a pseudogene. The CDR3 covers 15 residues. The CDR3 bases are TGTGCCAGCATGGGGCTCCGAACCCGCACAGATACGCAGTATTTT. It encodes CASMGLRTRTDTQYF.

In this sample, this clone turned up a few times. The rearrangement joins TRBV10-3 to TRBJ2-1; 7 bases fit TRBD2. Per the germline V gene, CDR1 is ENHRY and CDR2 is SYGVKD. Trimming at V came to 6 bases and at J to 7 bases, leaving 12 bases not matched to a gene. This CDR3 has 15 residues. Here the CDR3 reads CAISSPGGGSNEQFF. CDR3 DNA sequence: TGTGCCATCAGCTCCCCGGGGGGAGGAAGTAATGAGCAGTTCTTC.

The chain links TRBV28 to TRBJ2-3; 10 nucleotides agree with TRBD2. This CDR3 is 16 amino acids long. J lost 5 bases, V lost 4 bases, and 9 bases had no gene match. CDR1 and CDR2 (germline): MDHEN, SYDVKM. The CDR3 loop reads CASSSPTAGGLDTQYF. As DNA, the CDR3 is TGTGCCAGCAGTTCCCCCACAGCGGGAGGGCTAGATACGCAGTATTTT.

The chain links TRBV10-3 to TRBJ2-7, with D maybe TRBD1 (5 bases). The CDR3 spans 15 residues. Trimming removed 4 bases at V and 4 bases at J, with 17 bases between. Germline V CDR1 and CDR2: ENHRY, SYGVKD. Here the CDR3 DNA reads TGTGCCATCAGTGTCGGACACGGGCAGGCATACGAGCAGTACTTC. Translating it yields CAISVGHGQAYEQYF.

This clone has a handful of counts. V gene TRBV28 combines with J gene TRBJ2-5, with D perhaps matching TRBD2 (7 bases). Trimming pared 6 bases from V and 5 bases from J, leaving 25 bases between. The germline V gene has CDR1 MDHEN and CDR2 SYDVKM. The CDR3 consists of 17 residues. The CDR3 protein is CASSLDPSGGGDETQYF. The CDR3 DNA is TGTGCCAGCAGCCTCGACCCTAGCGGAGGGGGGGACGAGACCCAGTACTTC.

This chain links TRBV19 with TRBJ2-5; D is undetermined. CDR1 is LNHDA, CDR2 SQIVND, per germline (reference sequence). CDR3 length equals 16 residues. Trimming took off 3 bases at V and 4 bases at J, with 18 bases between the two ends. This CDR3 reads CASSMRRLGRGETQYF. CDR3 bases: TGTGCCAGTAGTATGCGTCGACTTGGAAGAGGAGAGACCCAGTACTTC.